The 3 T cell receptor beta chains in this list originate from one sample, sequenced in a study of blood T cell repertoires in COVID-19. Measured with immunoSEQ multiplex PCR; TCRdb has only the in-frame clones, and not every one. The sample contains roughly 320,000 clones, around nine tenths of which appear only once. What was sequenced was peripheral blood. The receptors originated from a woman aged 25 to 39 with COVID-19, enrolled during active disease.

This sequence joins TRBV11-2 and TRBJ2-7; D possibly corresponds to TRBD2 (6 bases). This CDR3 spans 15 amino acids. Germline CDR1 and CDR2: SGHAT and FQNNGV. V was clipped by 1 base and J by 6 bases, with 16 bases between them. In DNA, the CDR3 is TGTGCCAGCAGCTTAGCGGCTTTCGGGGGTCGCGAGCAGTACGTC. It translates to CASSLAAFGGREQYV.

The table lists this clone with a few counts. The chain employs TRBV4-3 and TRBJ2-5; 11 bases line up with TRBD1. The CDR3 sequence is 16 residues long. The ends lost 0 bases at V and 5 bases at J; junction bases unmatched: 5. Per the germline V gene, CDR1 is LGHNA and CDR2 is YSLEER. The CDR3 DNA reads TGCGCCAGCAGCCAAGATCATGGGACAGGGGGGGAGACCCAGTACTTC. Protein: CASSQDHGTGGETQYF.

The rearrangement uses TRBV3-1 (or the pseudogene TRBV3-2) and TRBJ1-5; D ambiguous. V lost 4 bases and J lost 7, with 11 bases in between. The CDR3 totals 13 residues. The germline gives CDR1 LGHDT, CDR2 YNNKEL (reference sequence). The CDR3 protein is CASSLSDRQPQHF. The DNA for the CDR3 is TGTGCCAGCAGCCTATCAGATCGACAGCCCCAGCATTTT.